The rows below give T cell receptor beta chains drawn from one sample of a study of T cell responses to AZD1222 COVID-19 vaccine. Method: immunoSEQ multiplex PCR; TCRdb's copy keeps in-frame clones and lacks some. The table shows 60,000 to 100,000 clones, with 87% occurring only once. The sequencing here drew on peripheral blood, taken on day 0 of AZD1222 vaccination. The receptors originated from an adult in good health. Both conserved end residues are part of each CDR3. D genes are given only for firm matches. Size values are once, few and many counts, or a class for expanded clones, and some rows have none.

size	D	V	J	DNA	CDR3
-	TRBD2	TRBV6-2/TRBV6-3	TRBJ2-7	TGTGCCAGCAGCCGACTAGCGGGATCTGACGAGCAGTACTTC	CASSRLAGSDEQYF
-	-	TRBV27	TRBJ2-7	TGTGCCAGCACCCTCCCCCCAACCTACGAGCAGTACTTC	CASTLPPTYEQYF
-	-	TRBV9	TRBJ1-3	TGTGCCAGCAGCGCCCTAGGACAAGCAAACACCATATATTTT	CASSALGQANTIYF
-	-	TRBV24-1	TRBJ2-1	TGTGCCACCAGTCGGGTGGGGAATGAGCAGTTCTTC	CATSRVGNEQFF
few	-	TRBV12-5	TRBJ1-1	TGTGCTAGTGGTGAGGGACAGAACACTGAAGCTTTCTTT	CASGEGQNTEAFF
-	-	TRBV2	TRBJ1-6	TGTGCCACCCGAGACGGGCAGGGCTTTTCACCCCTCCACTTT	CATRDGQGFSPLHF
-	TRBD1	TRBV28	TRBJ1-2	TGTGCCAGCAAAGCAGGGGGCGCTAACTATGGCTACACCTTC	CASKAGGANYGYTF
-	-	TRBV3-1/TRBV3-2	TRBJ1-5	TGTGCCAGCAGCACAAGGGAATCTCAGCCCCAGCATTTT	CASSTRESQPQHF
-	-	TRBV24-1	TRBJ2-1	TGTGCCACCAGTGATTCTCGAGGAGGCGGCAATGAGCAGTTCTTC	CATSDSRGGGNEQFF
-	TRBD2	TRBV29-1	TRBJ2-3	TGCAGCGTAGCGACTAGCGGGAGTATAGATACGCAGTATTTT	CSVATSGSIDTQYF
-	-	TRBV27	TRBJ1-4	TGTGCCAGCAGTCCGACGGCCACCGGGGCAACTAATGAAAAACTGTTTTTT	CASSPTATGATNEKLFF
-	-	TRBV12-3/TRBV12-4	TRBJ1-4	TGTGCCAGCAGTTTTAGGGCTACCGAAAAACTGTTTTTT	CASSFRATEKLFF
-	-	TRBV9	TRBJ2-2	TGTGCCAGCAGCGTAGCACTAGCCGACACCGGGGAGCTGTTTTTT	CASSVALADTGELFF
-	-	TRBV5-4	TRBJ2-3	TGTGCCAGCAGCTTGGGGACAGACACAGATACGCAGTATTTT	CASSLGTDTDTQYF
few	-	TRBV12-3/TRBV12-4	TRBJ1-3	TGTGCCAGCAGTTCGGTGAACACCATATATTTT	CASSSVNTIYF
-	-	TRBV15	TRBJ1-5	TGTGCCACCTCTCTCGAGGATAGTAACAATCAGCCCCAGCATTTT	CATSLEDSNNQPQHF
-	-	TRBV5-5	TRBJ2-7	TGTGCCAGCAGCTTGGAGCAGGGGTTCTCCTACGAGCAGTACTTC	CASSLEQGFSYEQYF
-	-	TRBV27	TRBJ1-2	TGTGCCAGCAGTCCCTACGACGGACAAAGCTATGGCTACACCTTC	CASSPYDGQSYGYTF
-	-	TRBV30	TRBJ2-5	TGTGCCTGGGGATACGAAGAGACCCAGTACTTC	CAWGYEETQYF
-	TRBD2	TRBV28	TRBJ2-1	TGTGCCAGCACCGGGAGGACTAGCGGCTACAATGAGCAGTTCTTC	CASTGRTSGYNEQFF
-	TRBD2	TRBV9	TRBJ2-3	TGTGCCAGCAGCCGACTAGCGGGAGCAGATACGCAGTATTTT	CASSRLAGADTQYF
-	-	TRBV9	TRBJ1-6	TGTGCCAGCAGCACGTACGACACGGGGGCCCATTCACCCCTCCACTTT	CASSTYDTGAHSPLHF
-	TRBD2	TRBV5-6	TRBJ2-4	TGTGCCAGCAGCAGGGGAGAGGGACTATACGGAAACATTCAGTACTTC	CASSRGEGLYGNIQYF
-	-	TRBV5-1	TRBJ1-3	TGCGCCAGCAGCTTGGTAACAGGGATGGGAAACACCATATATTTT	CASSLVTGMGNTIYF
once	-	TRBV6-5	TRBJ1-1	TGTGCCAGCAGTTACTCGAGGCCCTCGGACACTGAAGCTTTCTTT	CASSYSRPSDTEAFF
once	TRBD1	TRBV5-5	TRBJ2-1	TGTGCCAGCAGTATACAGGGGGCCGGCGATGAGCAGTTCTTC	CASSIQGAGDEQFF
-	-	TRBV7-3	TRBJ2-1	TGTGCCAGCAGCTTAAACCCGAGCTCCTACAATGAGCAGTTCTTC	CASSLNPSSYNEQFF
-	-	TRBV3-1/TRBV3-2	TRBJ1-2	TGTGCCAGCAGCCAAGGTTCAGGGGCAGGCTATGGCTACACCTTC	CASSQGSGAGYGYTF
-	-	TRBV15	TRBJ1-2	TGTGCCACCAGCAGAGAGCTGGGGACGAACTATGGCTACACCTTC	CATSRELGTNYGYTF
-	-	TRBV14	TRBJ1-6	TGTGCCACTCGGGACAAAGGATATAATTCACCCCTCCACTTT	CATRDKGYNSPLHF
-	-	TRBV28	TRBJ1-1	TGTGCCAGCAGTCCGCCAGGGACTCCAAGGGGGACTGAAGCTTTCTTT	CASSPPGTPRGTEAFF
-	TRBD1	TRBV9	TRBJ1-1	TGTGCCAGCAGCATGGGTCCAGGGGGCGTCACTGAAGCTTTCTTT	CASSMGPGGVTEAFF
once	-	TRBV6-1	TRBJ2-3	TGTGCCAGCGGTGAAGATACGCAGTATTTT	CASGEDTQYF
-	-	TRBV7-3	TRBJ2-3	TGTGCCAGCAGGGATCCCGGAGACCCCACTAGCACAGATACGCAGTATTTT	CASRDPGDPTSTDTQYF
few	-	TRBV7-8	TRBJ2-3	TGTGCCAGCAGCTTAAGGCGGGACAGTCATCTGGATACGCAGTATTTT	CASSLRRDSHLDTQYF
-	-	TRBV11-2	TRBJ1-2	TGTGCCAGCAGCCCCCGACCGGGGGCTACTAACTATGGCTACACCTTC	CASSPRPGATNYGYTF
-	-	TRBV3-1/TRBV3-2	TRBJ2-7	TGTGCCAGCAGCCTTGGCAGAAGCAGGTACGAGCAGTACTTC	CASSLGRSRYEQYF
-	-	TRBV7-7	TRBJ2-2	TGTGCCAGCAGTCCTTTGAGCGGTTACACCGGGGAGCTGTTTTTT	CASSPLSGYTGELFF
-	-	TRBV30	TRBJ1-5	TGTGCCTGGAGTGCTGACACCCCCAATCAGCCCCAGCATTTT	CAWSADTPNQPQHF
-	TRBD2	TRBV24-1	TRBJ2-3	TGTGCCACCAGTTTGCCTAGCGGCGGCACAGATACGCAGTATTTT	CATSLPSGGTDTQYF
-	-	TRBV11-3	TRBJ1-1	TGTGCCAGCAGCCTGAGGGAGGGTAGGAAAGCTTTCTTT	CASSLREGRKAFF
-	-	TRBV5-1	TRBJ2-7	TGCGCCAGCAGCTACCAAGGAGGAGGAGAGCAGTACTTC	CASSYQGGGEQYF
-	TRBD1	TRBV6-4	TRBJ1-3	TGTGCCAGCAGTGACCCGAGGGACAGGTTTTTAAACACCATATATTTT	CASSDPRDRFLNTIYF
-	TRBD1	TRBV24-1	TRBJ1-1	TGTGCCACCAGGGCCGGGACAGGGACCACTGAAGCTTTCTTT	CATRAGTGTTEAFF
-	TRBD2	TRBV7-8	TRBJ2-5	TGTGCCAGCAGCGTTGCTAGCGGAGAGACCCAGTACTTC	CASSVASGETQYF
-	-	TRBV9	TRBJ2-7	TGTGCCAGCAGCGAGATAGCGGACTCCTACGAGCAGTACTTC	CASSEIADSYEQYF
-	-	TRBV12-3/TRBV12-4	TRBJ1-5	TGTGCCAGCAGTTTAGGCCGGGGGCAGCCCCAGCATTTT	CASSLGRGQPQHF
once	-	TRBV4-1	TRBJ1-2	TGCGCCAGCAGTCCGGGACACGCCATCTATGGCTACACCTTC	CASSPGHAIYGYTF
-	-	TRBV11-3	TRBJ1-1	TGTGCCAGCAGCTTAGTGTCGGTGAACACTGAAGCTTTCTTT	CASSLVSVNTEAFF
-	-	TRBV6-5	TRBJ2-1	TGTGCCAGCAGAGTATACAATGAGCAGTTCTTC	CASRVYNEQFF
-	TRBD1	TRBV5-1	TRBJ1-1	TGCGCCAGCGTCCCGGGACAGGGGCTGAACACTGAAGCTTTCTTT	CASVPGQGLNTEAFF
-	-	TRBV12-3/TRBV12-4	TRBJ2-2	TGTGCCAGCAGTAGGGAATCCGGGGAGCTGTTTTTT	CASSRESGELFF
once	TRBD2	TRBV11-2	TRBJ2-7	TGTGCCAGCAGCTTAGCTCCCGCGGGAGGGTACGAGCAGTACTTC	CASSLAPAGGYEQYF
-	TRBD2	TRBV6-5	TRBJ2-5	TGTGCCAGTAAAGCGGGGGGCGGAGAGACCCAGTACTTC	CASKAGGGETQYF
-	-	TRBV5-1	TRBJ1-4	TGCGCCAGCAGCTTGGGGGAGGGGACTAATGAAAAACTGTTTTTT	CASSLGEGTNEKLFF
-	TRBD1	TRBV19	TRBJ2-7	TGTGCCAGTAGTATCGGGACAGGGGGAGCCTACGAGCAGTACTTC	CASSIGTGGAYEQYF
-	-	TRBV4-3	TRBJ2-1	TGCGCCAGCAGCCAAGCACAACAGGATGAGCAGTTCTTC	CASSQAQQDEQFF